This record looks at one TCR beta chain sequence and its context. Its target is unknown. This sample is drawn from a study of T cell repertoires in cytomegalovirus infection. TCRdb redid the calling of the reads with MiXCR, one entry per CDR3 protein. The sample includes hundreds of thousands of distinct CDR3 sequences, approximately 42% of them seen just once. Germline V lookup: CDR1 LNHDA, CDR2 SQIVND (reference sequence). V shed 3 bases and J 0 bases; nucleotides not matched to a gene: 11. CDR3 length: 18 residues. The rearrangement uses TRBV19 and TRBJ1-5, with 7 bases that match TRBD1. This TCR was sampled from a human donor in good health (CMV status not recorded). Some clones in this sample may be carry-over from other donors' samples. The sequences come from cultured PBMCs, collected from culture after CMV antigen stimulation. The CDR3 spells CASSINWGQTISNQPQHF. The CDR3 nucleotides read TGTGCCAGTAGTATTAATTGGGGACAGACTATTAGCAATCAGCCCCAGCATTTT.